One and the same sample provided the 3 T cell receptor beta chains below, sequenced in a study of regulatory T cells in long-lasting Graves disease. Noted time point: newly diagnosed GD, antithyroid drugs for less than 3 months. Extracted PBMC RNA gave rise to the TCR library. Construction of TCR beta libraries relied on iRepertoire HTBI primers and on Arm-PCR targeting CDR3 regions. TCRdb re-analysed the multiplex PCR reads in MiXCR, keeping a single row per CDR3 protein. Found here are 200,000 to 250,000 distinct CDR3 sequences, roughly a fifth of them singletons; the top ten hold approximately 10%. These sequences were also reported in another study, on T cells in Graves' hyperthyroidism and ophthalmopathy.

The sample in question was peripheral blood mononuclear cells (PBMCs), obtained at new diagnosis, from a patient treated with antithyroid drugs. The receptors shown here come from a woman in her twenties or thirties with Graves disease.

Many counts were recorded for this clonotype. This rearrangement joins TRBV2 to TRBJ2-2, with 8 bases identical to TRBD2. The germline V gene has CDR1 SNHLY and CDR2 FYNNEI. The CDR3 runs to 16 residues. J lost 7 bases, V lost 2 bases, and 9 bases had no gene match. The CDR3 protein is CASSEWSGGEDGELFF. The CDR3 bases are TGTGCCAGCAGTGAATGGTCGGGAGGGGAAGACGGGGAGCTGTTTTTT.

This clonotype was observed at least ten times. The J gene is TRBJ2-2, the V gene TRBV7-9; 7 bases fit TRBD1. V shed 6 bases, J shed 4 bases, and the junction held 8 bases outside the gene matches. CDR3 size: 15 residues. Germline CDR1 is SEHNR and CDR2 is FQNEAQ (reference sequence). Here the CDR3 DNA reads TGTGCCAGCAGGCTACAGGGGATGGGCACCGGGGAGCTGTTTTTT. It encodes CASRLQGMGTGELFF.

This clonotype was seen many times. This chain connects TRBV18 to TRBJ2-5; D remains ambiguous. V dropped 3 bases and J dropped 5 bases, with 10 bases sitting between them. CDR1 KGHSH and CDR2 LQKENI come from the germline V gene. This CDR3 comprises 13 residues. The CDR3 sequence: CASSPGTGETQYF. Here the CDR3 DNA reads TGTGCCAGCTCACCTGGAACGGGTGAGACCCAGTACTTC. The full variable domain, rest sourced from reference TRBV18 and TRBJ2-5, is NAGVMQNPRHLVRRRGQEARLRCSPMKGHSHVYWYRQLPEEGLKFMVYLQKENIIDESGMPKERFSAEFPKEGPSILRIQQVVRGDSAAYFCASSPGTGETQYFGPGTRLLVL.